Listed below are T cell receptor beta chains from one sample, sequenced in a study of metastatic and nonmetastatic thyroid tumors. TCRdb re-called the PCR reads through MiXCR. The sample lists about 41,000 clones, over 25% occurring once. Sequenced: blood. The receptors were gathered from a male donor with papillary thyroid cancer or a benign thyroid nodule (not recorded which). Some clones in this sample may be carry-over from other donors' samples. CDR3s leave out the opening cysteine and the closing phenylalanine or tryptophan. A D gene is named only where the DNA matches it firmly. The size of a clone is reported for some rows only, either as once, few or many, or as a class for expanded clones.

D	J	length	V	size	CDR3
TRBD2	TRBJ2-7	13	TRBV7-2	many	ASSISGSQSYEQY
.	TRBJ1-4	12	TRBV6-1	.	ASSEGATNEKLF
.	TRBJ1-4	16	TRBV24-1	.	ATSDLVHRVPGSEKLF
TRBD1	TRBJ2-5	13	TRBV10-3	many	AISPTDRVQETQY
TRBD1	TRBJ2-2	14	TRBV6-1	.	ASRNLRDRDAGELF
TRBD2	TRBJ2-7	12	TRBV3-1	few	ASSRVAGGYEQY
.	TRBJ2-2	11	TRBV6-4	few	ASSDGGAGDLF
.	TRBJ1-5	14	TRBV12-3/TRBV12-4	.	ASSPRAGLSNQPQH
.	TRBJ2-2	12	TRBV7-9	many	ASSLDTYTGELF
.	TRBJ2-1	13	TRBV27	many	ASGPTPSLNNEQF
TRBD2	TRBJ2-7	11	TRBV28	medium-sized	ASSLSGGYEQY
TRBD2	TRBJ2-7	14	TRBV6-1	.	ASRQRLAGEFYEQY
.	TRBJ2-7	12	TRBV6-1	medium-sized	ASSERQGFDEQY
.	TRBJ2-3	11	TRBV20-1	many	SARGTTGGTQY
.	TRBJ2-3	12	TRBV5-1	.	ASIPGGFTDTQY
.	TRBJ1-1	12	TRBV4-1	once	ASSQVRTYTEAF
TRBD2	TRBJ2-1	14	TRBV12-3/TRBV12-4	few	ASSLYGLEFYNEQF
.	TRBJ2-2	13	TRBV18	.	ASSPAGSNTGELF
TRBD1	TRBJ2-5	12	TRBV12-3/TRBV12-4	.	ASSPLQGVETEY
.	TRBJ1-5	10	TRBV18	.	ASSSDGKPQH
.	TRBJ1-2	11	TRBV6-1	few	ASSEDMGRGYT
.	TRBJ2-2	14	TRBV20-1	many	SARDLSSVGTGELF
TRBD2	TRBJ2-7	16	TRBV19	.	ATSVTGGLAGGIWEQY
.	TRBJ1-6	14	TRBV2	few	ASSELDDSYNSPLH
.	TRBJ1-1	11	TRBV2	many	ASSEGAGVEAF
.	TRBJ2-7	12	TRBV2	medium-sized	ASRSQGAQNEQY
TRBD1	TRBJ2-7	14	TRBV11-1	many	ASSLHLGQGSYEQY
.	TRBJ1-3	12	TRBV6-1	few	ASSENSSGNTIY
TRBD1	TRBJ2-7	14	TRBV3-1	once	ASSEVNGQGAPEQY
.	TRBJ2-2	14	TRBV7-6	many	ASSLVVGRGTGELF
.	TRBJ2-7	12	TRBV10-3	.	AISEIVGSYEQY
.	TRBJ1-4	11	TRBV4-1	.	ASSQDWGEKLF
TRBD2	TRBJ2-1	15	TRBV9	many	ASSVGSGGAIYNEQF
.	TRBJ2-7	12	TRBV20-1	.	SARAQSGYYEQY
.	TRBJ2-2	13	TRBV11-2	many	ASSLAPGANGELF
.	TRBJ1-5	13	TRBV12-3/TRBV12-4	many	ASSSLGGPNQPQH
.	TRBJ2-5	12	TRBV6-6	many	ASSYRGGGETQY
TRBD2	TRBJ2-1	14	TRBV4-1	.	ASSQELAGGMNQQF
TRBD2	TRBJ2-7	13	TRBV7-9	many	ASSLEVGGSREQY
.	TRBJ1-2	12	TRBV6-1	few	ASSENGLLYGYT
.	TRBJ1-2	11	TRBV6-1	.	ASQPGGGYGYT
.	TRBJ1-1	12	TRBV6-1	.	ASTPCWVNAEAF
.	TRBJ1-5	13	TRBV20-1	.	SANPTGSRYQPQH
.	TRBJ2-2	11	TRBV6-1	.	ASSARFTGELF
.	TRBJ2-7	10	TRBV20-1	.	SATKLSPEQY
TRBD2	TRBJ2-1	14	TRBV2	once	ASYLTCLAGFNEQF
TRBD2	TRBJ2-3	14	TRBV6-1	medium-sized	ASSEASGGATDTQY
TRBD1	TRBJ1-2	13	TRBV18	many	ASSPQGQGWDGYT
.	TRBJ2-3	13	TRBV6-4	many	ASSDSDGSTDMQY